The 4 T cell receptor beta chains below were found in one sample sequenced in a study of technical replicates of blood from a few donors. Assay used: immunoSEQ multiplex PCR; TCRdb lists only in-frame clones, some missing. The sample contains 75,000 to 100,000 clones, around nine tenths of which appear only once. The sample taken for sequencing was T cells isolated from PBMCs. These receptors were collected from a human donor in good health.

CDR3: CASSSTLAGGPGNEQFF. The DNA for the CDR3 is TGTGCCAGCAGTTCTACGTTAGCGGGAGGGCCGGGCAATGAGCAGTTCTTC. The gene calls are TRBV27 and TRBJ2-1, with 11 positions matching TRBD2. This CDR3 spans 17 amino acids. V lost 4 bases and J lost 6; bases outside the gene matches: 11. Germline V lookup: CDR1 MNHEY, CDR2 SMNVEV (reference sequence).

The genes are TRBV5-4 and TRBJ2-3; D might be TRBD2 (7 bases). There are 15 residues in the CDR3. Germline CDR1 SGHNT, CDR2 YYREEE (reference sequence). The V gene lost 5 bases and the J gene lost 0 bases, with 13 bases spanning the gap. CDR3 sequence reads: CASRWGGFSTDTQYF. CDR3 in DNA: TGTGCCAGCAGGTGGGGGGGCTTCAGCACAGATACGCAGTATTTT.

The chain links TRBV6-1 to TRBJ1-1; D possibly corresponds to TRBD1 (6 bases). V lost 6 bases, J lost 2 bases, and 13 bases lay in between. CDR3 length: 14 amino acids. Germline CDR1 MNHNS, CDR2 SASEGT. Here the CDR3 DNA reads TGTGCCAGCAGCCCCCAGGGGCGTAACACTGAAGCTTTCTTT. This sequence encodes CASSPQGRNTEAFF.

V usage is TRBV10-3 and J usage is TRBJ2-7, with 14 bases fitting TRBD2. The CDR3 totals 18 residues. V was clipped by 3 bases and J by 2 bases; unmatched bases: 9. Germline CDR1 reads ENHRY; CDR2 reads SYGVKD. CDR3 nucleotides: TGTGCCATCAGTGACCTAACCGGGACTAGCGGGAGCCCCTACGAGCAGTACTTC. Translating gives CAISDLTGTSGSPYEQYF.